Listed below are T cell receptor beta chains from one sample, sequenced in a study of CXCR3-negative and CXCR3-positive naive CD8 T cells. TCRdb re-called the 5' RACE reads, yielding one record per CDR3 amino acid sequence without DNA. The sample includes approximately 59,000 distinct CDR3 sequences. The material sequenced was naive CXCR3+ CD8+ T cells from blood. The receptor source for this set is a human donor in good health. Some clones in this sample may be carry-over from other donors' samples. The CDR3 runs from the conserved cysteine through the conserved F or W. The order of the fields is V gene, J gene, CDR3 protein.

TRBV11-3,TRBJ1-2,CASSPRRTGLNDYTF
TRBV29-1,TRBJ1-2,CSVREQGLYGYTF
TRBV6-5,TRBJ2-1,CASSYGTSNNEQFF
TRBV9,TRBJ2-7,CASSVGVTSGVYEQYF
TRBV12-3/TRBV12-4,TRBJ2-6,CASSLTLGGASGANVLTF
TRBV28,TRBJ1-1,CASSLKTGYFTEAFF
TRBV19,TRBJ2-7,CASSIDYEQYF
TRBV7-3,TRBJ2-3,CASSLTGTYTDTQYF
TRBV12-3/TRBV12-4,TRBJ2-1,CASSLMRGDNEQFF
TRBV29-1,TRBJ1-2,CSVEGFGGDYGYTF
TRBV7-9,TRBJ2-7,CASSLGFMRRQGTYEQYF
TRBV28,TRBJ2-7,CASGTVTYEQYF
TRBV29-1,TRBJ2-7,CSVEEGNTSYEQYF
TRBV7-9,TRBJ2-6,CASSLPLRGSSSGANVLTF
TRBV7-2,TRBJ2-5,CASTPTLETQYF
TRBV27,TRBJ2-7,CASRDLAGGNYEQYF
TRBV7-9,TRBJ2-7,CASSPRDRGALHEQYF
TRBV7-9,TRBJ2-7,CASSSTSLQGSSYEQYF
TRBV6-5,TRBJ1-6,CASSYSGQGRRDSPLHF
TRBV10-3,TRBJ2-3,CAISGNTGSTDTQYF
TRBV29-1,TRBJ2-5,CSVPPGPLPRADQETQYF
TRBV28,TRBJ2-1,CASSLGTSLDEQFF
TRBV29-1,TRBJ2-3,CSATKGVTDTQYF